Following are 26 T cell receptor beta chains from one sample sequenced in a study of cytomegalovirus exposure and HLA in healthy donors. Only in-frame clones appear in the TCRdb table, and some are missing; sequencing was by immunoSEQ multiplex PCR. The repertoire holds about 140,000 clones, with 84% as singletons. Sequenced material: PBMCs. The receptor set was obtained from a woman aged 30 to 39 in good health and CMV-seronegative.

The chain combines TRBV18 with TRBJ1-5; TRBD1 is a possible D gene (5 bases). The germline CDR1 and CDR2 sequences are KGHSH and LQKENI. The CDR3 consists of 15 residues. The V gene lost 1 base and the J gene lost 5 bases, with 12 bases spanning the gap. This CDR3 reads CASSPRWGRDQPQHF. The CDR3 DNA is TGTGCCAGCTCACCACGATGGGGCAGGGATCAGCCCCAGCATTTT.

The CDR3 DNA sequence: TGCGCCAGCAGCCAAGATCGTCCAGGGGGTGTGGATCAGCCCCAGCATTTT. Translating gives CASSQDRPGGVDQPQHF. The chain carries TRBV4-1 and TRBJ1-5; 7 bases are a match to TRBD1. V shed 0 bases and J 5 bases; nucleotides not matched to a gene: 10. This CDR3 has 17 residues. Germline V gene lookup returns CDR1 MGHRA and CDR2 YSYEKL.

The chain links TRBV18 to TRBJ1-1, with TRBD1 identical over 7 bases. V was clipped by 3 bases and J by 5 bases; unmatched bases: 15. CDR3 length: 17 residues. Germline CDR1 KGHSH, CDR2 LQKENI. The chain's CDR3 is CASSPLSSGQMITEAFF. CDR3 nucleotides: TGTGCCAGCTCACCGCTATCATCGGGACAGATGATTACTGAAGCTTTCTTT. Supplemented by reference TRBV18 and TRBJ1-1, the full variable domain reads NAGVMQNPRHLVRRRGQEARLRCSPMKGHSHVYWYRQLPEEGLKFMVYLQKENIIDESGMPKERFSAEFPKEGPSILRIQQVVRGDSAAYFCASSPLSSGQMITEAFFGQGTRLTVV.

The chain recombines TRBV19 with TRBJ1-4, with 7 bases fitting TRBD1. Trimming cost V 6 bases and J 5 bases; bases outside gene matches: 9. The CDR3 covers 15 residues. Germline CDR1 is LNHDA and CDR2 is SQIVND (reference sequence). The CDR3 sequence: CASRDWGQMNEKLFF. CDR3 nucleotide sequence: TGTGCCAGTAGGGATTGGGGACAGATGAATGAAAAACTGTTTTTT. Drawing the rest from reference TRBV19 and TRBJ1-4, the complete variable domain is DGGITQSPKYLFRKEGQNVTLSCEQNLNHDAMYWYRQDPGQGLRLIYYSQIVNDFQKGDIAEGYSVSREKKESFPLTVTSAQKNPTAFYLCASRDWGQMNEKLFFGSGTQLSVL.

The CDR3 bases are TGTGCCAGCAGGGGACAGAGGAACACTGAAGCTTTCTTT. Amino acids: CASRGQRNTEAFF. This chain uses TRBV2 with TRBJ1-1; 7 bases line up with TRBD1. V trimming: 6 bases; J trimming: 1 base; junction bases outside the gene matches: 2. Germline loops: CDR1 SNHLY, CDR2 FYNNEI. The CDR3 covers 13 residues.

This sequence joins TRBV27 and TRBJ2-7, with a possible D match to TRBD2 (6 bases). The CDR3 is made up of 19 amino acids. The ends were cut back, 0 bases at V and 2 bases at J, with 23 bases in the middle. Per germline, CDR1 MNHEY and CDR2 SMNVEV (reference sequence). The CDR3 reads CASSLSPGVFGGPAYEQYF. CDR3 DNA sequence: TGTGCCAGCAGTTTATCTCCCGGCGTGTTCGGGGGTCCTGCCTACGAGCAGTACTTC.

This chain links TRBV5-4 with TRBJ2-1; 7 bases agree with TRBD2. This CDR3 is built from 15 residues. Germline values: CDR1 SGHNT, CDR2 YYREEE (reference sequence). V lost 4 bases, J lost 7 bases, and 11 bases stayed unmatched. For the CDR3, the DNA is TGTGCCAGCAGCCCCGGTGGCTTGGGGGGGAATGAGCAGTTCTTC. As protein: CASSPGGLGGNEQFF.

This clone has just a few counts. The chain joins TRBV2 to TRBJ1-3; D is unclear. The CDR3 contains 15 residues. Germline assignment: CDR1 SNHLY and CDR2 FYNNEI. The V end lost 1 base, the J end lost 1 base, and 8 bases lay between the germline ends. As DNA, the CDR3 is TGTGCCAGCAGTGAAGACTCATTATCTGGAAACACCATATATTTT. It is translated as CASSEDSLSGNTIYF.

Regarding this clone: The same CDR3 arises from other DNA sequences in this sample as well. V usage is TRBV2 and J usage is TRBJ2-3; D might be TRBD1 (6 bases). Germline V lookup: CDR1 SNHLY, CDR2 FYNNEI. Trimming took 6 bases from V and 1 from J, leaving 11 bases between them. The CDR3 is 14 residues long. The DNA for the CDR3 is TGTGCCAGCAGCGAACAGGGTGGCACAGATACGCAGTATTTT. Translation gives CASSEQGGTDTQYF. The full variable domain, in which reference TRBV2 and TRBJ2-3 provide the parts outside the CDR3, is EPEVTQTPSHQVTQMGQEVILRCVPISNHLYFYWYRQILGQKVEFLVSFYNNEISEKSEIFDDQFSVERPDGSNFTLKIRSTKLEDSAMYFCASSEQGGTDTQYFGPGTRLTVL.

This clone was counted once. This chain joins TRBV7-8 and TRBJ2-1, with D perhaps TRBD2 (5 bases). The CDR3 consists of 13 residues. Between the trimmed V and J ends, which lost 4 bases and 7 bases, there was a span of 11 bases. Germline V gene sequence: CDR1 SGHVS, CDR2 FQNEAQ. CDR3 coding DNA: TGTGCCAGCAGCTACATACGAGGGAATGAGCAGTTCTTC. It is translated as CASSYIRGNEQFF.

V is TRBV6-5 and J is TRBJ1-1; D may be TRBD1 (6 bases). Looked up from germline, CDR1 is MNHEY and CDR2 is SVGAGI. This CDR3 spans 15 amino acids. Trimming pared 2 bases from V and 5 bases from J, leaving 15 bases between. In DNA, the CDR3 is TGTGCCAGCAGTTACAGTAGCGGGGGGCAAACTGAAGCTTTCTTT. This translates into CASSYSSGGQTEAFF.

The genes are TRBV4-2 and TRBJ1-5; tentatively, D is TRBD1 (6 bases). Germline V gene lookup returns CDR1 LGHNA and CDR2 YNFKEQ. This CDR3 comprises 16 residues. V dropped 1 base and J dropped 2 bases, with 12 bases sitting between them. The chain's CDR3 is CASSQVLAGGNQPQHF. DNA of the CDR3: TGTGCCAGCAGCCAAGTCTTAGCAGGGGGCAATCAGCCCCAGCATTTT.

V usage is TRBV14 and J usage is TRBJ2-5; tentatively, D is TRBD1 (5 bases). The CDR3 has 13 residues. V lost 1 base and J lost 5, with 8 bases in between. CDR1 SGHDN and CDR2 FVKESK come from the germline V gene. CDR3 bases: TGTGCCAGCAGCCAAGGATCAGGGGAGACCCAGTACTTC. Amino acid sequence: CASSQGSGETQYF.

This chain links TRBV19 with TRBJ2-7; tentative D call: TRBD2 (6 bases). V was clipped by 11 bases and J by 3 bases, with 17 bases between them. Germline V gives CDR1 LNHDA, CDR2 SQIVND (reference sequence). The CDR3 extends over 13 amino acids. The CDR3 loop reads CASPGGTHYEQYF. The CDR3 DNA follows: TGTGCCTCTCCTGGGGGGACCCACTACGAGCAGTACTTC.

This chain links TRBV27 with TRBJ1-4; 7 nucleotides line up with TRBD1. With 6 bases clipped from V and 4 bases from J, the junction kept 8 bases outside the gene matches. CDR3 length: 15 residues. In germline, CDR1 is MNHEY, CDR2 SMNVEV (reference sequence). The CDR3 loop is CASSQTGQHNEKLFF. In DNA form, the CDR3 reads TGTGCCAGCAGCCAAACGGGACAGCATAATGAAAAACTGTTTTTT.

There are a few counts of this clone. CDR3 amino acids: CASSLGGATYEQYF. Written as DNA, the CDR3 is TGTGCCAGCAGCTTAGGCGGGGCGACCTACGAGCAGTACTTC. V and J are TRBV7-9 and TRBJ2-7; weak D call: TRBD2 (6 bases). Germline CDR1 reads SEHNR; CDR2 reads FQNEAQ (reference sequence). The CDR3 runs 14 residues. V was trimmed by 1 base and J by 2 bases, leaving 9 bases between them.

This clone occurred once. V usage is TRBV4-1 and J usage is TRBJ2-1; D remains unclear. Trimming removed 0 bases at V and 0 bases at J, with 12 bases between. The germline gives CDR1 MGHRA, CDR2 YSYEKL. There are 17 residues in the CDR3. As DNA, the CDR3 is TGCGCCAGCAGCCAAGATAGTCACAGCTACTCCTACAATGAGCAGTTCTTC. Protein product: CASSQDSHSYSYNEQFF.

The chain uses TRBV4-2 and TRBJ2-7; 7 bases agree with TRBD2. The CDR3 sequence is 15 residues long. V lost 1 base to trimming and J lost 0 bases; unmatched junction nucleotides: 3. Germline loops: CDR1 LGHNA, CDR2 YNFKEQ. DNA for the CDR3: TGTGCCAGCAGCCAAGGGGGGGGTAGCTCCTACGAGCAGTACTTC. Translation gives CASSQGGGSSYEQYF.

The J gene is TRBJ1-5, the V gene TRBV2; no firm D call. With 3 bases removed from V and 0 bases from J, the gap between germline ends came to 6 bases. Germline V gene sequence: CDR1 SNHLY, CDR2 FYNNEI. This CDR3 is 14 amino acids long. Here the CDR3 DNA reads TGTGCCAGCAGTGACCCGGTTAGCAATCAGCCCCAGCATTTT. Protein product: CASSDPVSNQPQHF.

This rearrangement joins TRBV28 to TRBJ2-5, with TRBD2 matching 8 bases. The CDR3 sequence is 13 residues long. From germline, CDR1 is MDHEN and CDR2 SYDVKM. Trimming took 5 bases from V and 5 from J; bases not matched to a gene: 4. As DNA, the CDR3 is TGTGCCAGCAGTGGACTAGCTGGGGAGACCCAGTACTTC. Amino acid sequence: CASSGLAGETQYF. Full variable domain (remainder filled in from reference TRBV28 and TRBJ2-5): DVKVTQSSRYLVKRTGEKVFLECVQDMDHENMFWYRQDPGLGLRLIYFSYDVKMKEKGDIPEGYSVSREKKERFSLILESASTNQTSMYLCASSGLAGETQYFGPGTRLLVL.

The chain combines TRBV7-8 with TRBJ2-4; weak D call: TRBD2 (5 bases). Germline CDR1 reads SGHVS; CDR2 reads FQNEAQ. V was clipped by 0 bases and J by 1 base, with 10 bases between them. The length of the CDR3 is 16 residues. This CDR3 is CASSLALPGAKNIQYF. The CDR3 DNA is TGTGCCAGCAGCTTAGCCCTCCCGGGGGCCAAAAACATTCAGTACTTC.

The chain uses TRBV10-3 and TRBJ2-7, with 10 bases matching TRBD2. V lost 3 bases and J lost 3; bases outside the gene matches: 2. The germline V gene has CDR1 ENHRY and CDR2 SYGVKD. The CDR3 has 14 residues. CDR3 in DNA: TGTGCCATCAGTGAAAGACTAGCGGGCTACGAGCAGTACTTC. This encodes CAISERLAGYEQYF.

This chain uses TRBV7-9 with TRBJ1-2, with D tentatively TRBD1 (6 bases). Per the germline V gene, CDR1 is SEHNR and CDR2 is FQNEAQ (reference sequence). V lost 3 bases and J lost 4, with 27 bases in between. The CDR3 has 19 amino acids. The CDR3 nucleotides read TGTGCCAGCAGCTTGGGGCTACGGACAGCAACTCTCTTCGGCTATGGCTACACCTTC. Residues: CASSLGLRTATLFGYGYTF.

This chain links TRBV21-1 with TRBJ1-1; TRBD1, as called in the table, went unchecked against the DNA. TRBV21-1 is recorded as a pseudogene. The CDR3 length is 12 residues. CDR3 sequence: CASRDRNTEAFF. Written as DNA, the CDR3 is TGTGCCAGCAGGGACAGGAACACTGAAGCTTTCTTT.

The CDR3 coding sequence is TGTGCCAGCAGTTTGAGCGGGGGCGCCTACAATGAGCAGTTCTTC. Translation: CASSLSGGAYNEQFF. This chain joins TRBV6-5 and TRBJ2-1; TRBD2 matches at 8 bases. This CDR3 contains 15 residues. Germline V gene lookup returns CDR1 MNHEY and CDR2 SVGAGI. The trim removed 4 bases at V and 2 bases at J, leaving 4 bases unmatched.

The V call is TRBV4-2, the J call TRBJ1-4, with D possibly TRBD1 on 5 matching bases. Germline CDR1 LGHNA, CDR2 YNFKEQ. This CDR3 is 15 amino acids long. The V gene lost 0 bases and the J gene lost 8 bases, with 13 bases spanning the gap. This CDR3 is CASSQDGRGREKLFF. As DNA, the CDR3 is TGTGCCAGCAGCCAAGACGGGAGGGGTCGAGAAAAACTGTTTTTT.